The 9 T cell receptor beta chains in this list originate from one sample, sequenced in a study of identical twins. TCRdb passed the 5' RACE reads through MiXCR, listing each CDR3 protein once. The data show some 600,000 distinct CDR3 sequences, with roughly 6.6% seen just once and 1.6% held by the top ten. In addition, the sample was reused for a study of yellow fever vaccine responses in identical twins.

Sequenced sample: PBMCs. These TCRs come from a woman younger than 30 in good health.

The rearrangement uses TRBV5-1 and TRBJ2-1; 8 bases are a match to TRBD2. The germline V gene has CDR1 SGHRS and CDR2 YFSETQ. The V and J ends lost 4 bases and 0 bases, in that order; junction bases with no gene match: 6. The CDR3 is made up of 16 amino acids. The CDR3 spells CASSTGAGVSYNEQFF. CDR3 DNA sequence: TGCGCCAGCAGCACGGGAGCGGGGGTCTCCTACAATGAGCAGTTCTTC.

The chain joins TRBV10-3 to TRBJ1-4; no firm D call. V lost 0 bases to trimming and J lost 7 bases, with 18 bases between them. The CDR3 spans 17 residues. Per germline, CDR1 ENHRY and CDR2 SYGVKD. CDR3 in DNA: TGTGCCATCAGTGAGTCGCCGGTGGAGGCAGTAGGTGAAAAACTGTTTTTT. Residues: CAISESPVEAVGEKLFF.

This clonotype was found many times. The V gene is TRBV12-3 or TRBV12-4, the J gene TRBJ1-2; weak D call: TRBD1 (5 bases). CDR3 length equals 14 residues. The ends were cut back, 5 bases at V and 7 bases at J, with 17 bases in the middle. The DNA for the CDR3 is TGTGCCAGCAGTCCCCTCGGGTGGGGCTCTGGCTACACCTTC. Translation gives CASSPLGWGSGYTF.

Many counts were recorded for this clonotype. The rearrangement links TRBV21-1 to TRBJ2-7. TRBV21-1 is given as a pseudogene. The CDR3 runs to 14 residues. CDR3 amino acids: CASSKQEDLYEQYV. CDR3 bases: TGTGCCAGCAGCAAACAGGAAGACCTCTACGAGCAGTACGTC.

This clonotype was recorded a few times. The V call is TRBV3-1, the J call TRBJ1-3, with 9 bases matching TRBD1. CDR3 length equals 15 residues. The germline gives CDR1 LGHDT, CDR2 YNNKEL (reference sequence). J gave up 3 bases and V 4 bases, and 4 bases lay outside the gene matches. The CDR3 DNA sequence: TGTGCCAGCAGCCTTACAGGGGGCATTGGAAACACCATATATTTT. Translating it yields CASSLTGGIGNTIYF.

The sample holds many counts of this clonotype. V and J are TRBV29-1 and TRBJ2-4; D not resolved. This CDR3 has 13 amino acids. Germline V gene lookup returns CDR1 SQVTM and CDR2 ANQGSEA. V lost 5 bases to trimming and J lost 7 bases, with 15 bases between them. The CDR3 protein is CSVSGSPENIQYF. The CDR3 DNA reads as TGCAGCGTTTCGGGTAGCCCAGAGAACATTCAGTACTTC.

The chain employs TRBV5-1 and TRBJ2-1, with D possibly being TRBD1 (6 bases). The ends were cut back, 0 bases at V and 10 bases at J, with 14 bases in the middle. In germline, CDR1 is SGHRS, CDR2 YFSETQ. The CDR3 totals 14 residues. CDR3 region: CASSLEQGSGEQFF. CDR3 nucleotide sequence: TGCGCCAGCAGCTTGGAACAGGGATCGGGCGAGCAGTTCTTC.

This clonotype was detected many times. The genes are TRBV25-1 and TRBJ2-5; 15 positions match TRBD2. Germline-derived CDR1 and CDR2 are MGHDK and SYGVNS. This CDR3 is built from 15 residues. Trimming removed 4 bases from V and 5 bases from J; junction bases left unmatched: 2. In nucleotides, the CDR3 is TGTGCCAGCAGTGCCGGACTAGCGGGAGGGGAGACCCAGTACTTC. It codes for CASSAGLAGGETQYF.

Only a few counts were recorded for this clonotype. V usage is TRBV20-1 and J usage is TRBJ2-5, with 9 bases matching TRBD2. Trimming cost V 7 bases and J 3 bases; bases outside gene matches: 3. Germline values: CDR1 DFQATT, CDR2 SNEGSKA (reference sequence). This CDR3 is built from 12 residues. This CDR3 is CSVLAGEETQYF. CDR3 coding DNA: TGCAGTGTGTTAGCGGGAGAAGAGACCCAGTACTTC.